This is a list of T cell receptor beta chains from one sample in a study of blood T cell repertoires in COVID-19. Profiling relied on immunoSEQ multiplex PCR, and the TCRdb table lists in-frame clones only, not all of them. The sample includes 150,000 to 200,000 clones, roughly three quarters seen only once; the top ten take roughly a sixth. Sequencing was carried out using PBMCs or T cells enriched from blood (not recorded which). Receptors originate from a woman aged 50 to 65 with acute COVID-19. The CDR3 runs from the conserved cysteine through the conserved F or W. Each record gives: D gene, J gene, V gene, clone size, CDR3 DNA, CDR3 protein. D genes are given only for firm matches. Not every row has a clone size; where given, it reads once, few, many or a size class.

d_call: TRBD2; j_call: TRBJ2-5; v_call: TRBV4-2; clone_size: few; cdr3_nt: TGTGCCAGCAGCCAAGAGCGGGGGGGCCAAGAGACCCAGTACTTC; cdr3_aa: CASSQERGGQETQYF
d_call: .; j_call: TRBJ1-1; v_call: TRBV6-6; clone_size: .; cdr3_nt: TGTGCCAGCAGTCTCCCCAGTACAAGTTTTCGATTAACTGAAGCTTTCTTT; cdr3_aa: CASSLPSTSFRLTEAFF
d_call: .; j_call: TRBJ2-2; v_call: TRBV5-1; clone_size: few; cdr3_nt: TGCGCCAGCAGCTTGGTACAGTCCGGGGAGCTGTTTTTT; cdr3_aa: CASSLVQSGELFF
d_call: .; j_call: TRBJ2-1; v_call: TRBV4-3; clone_size: .; cdr3_nt: TGCGCCAGCAGCCAAGGAGGCGGGGTGGGCAATGAGCAGTTCTTC; cdr3_aa: CASSQGGGVGNEQFF
d_call: .; j_call: TRBJ1-2; v_call: TRBV7-8; clone_size: .; cdr3_nt: TGTGCCAGCAGCACTCTGGCGGGCTCCTACACCTTC; cdr3_aa: CASSTLAGSYTF
d_call: TRBD2; j_call: TRBJ2-1; v_call: TRBV5-4; clone_size: .; cdr3_nt: TGTGCCAGCAGCGCACAACTAGCGGGGGCGTACAATGAGCAGTTCTTC; cdr3_aa: CASSAQLAGAYNEQFF
d_call: .; j_call: TRBJ1-6; v_call: TRBV2; clone_size: .; cdr3_nt: TGTGCCAGCTCGCCGGGTCGGGATTCACCCCTCCACTTT; cdr3_aa: CASSPGRDSPLHF
d_call: .; j_call: TRBJ1-5; v_call: TRBV19; clone_size: .; cdr3_nt: TGTGCCAGTAGTATAGGGCCAGGGAGGGAGGATCAGCCCCAGCATTTT; cdr3_aa: CASSIGPGREDQPQHF
d_call: .; j_call: TRBJ1-1; v_call: TRBV10-3; clone_size: .; cdr3_nt: TGTGCCATCACCCGGACGGGGATGACTGAAGCTTTCTTT; cdr3_aa: CAITRTGMTEAFF
d_call: .; j_call: TRBJ1-5; v_call: TRBV19; clone_size: .; cdr3_nt: TGTGCCAGTAGTATAAGGGGAAATCAGCCCCAGCATTTT; cdr3_aa: CASSIRGNQPQHF
d_call: TRBD1; j_call: TRBJ2-1; v_call: TRBV6-5; clone_size: .; cdr3_nt: TGTGCCAGCAGGATCAGGGGGCGGAATGAGCAGTTCTTC; cdr3_aa: CASRIRGRNEQFF
d_call: .; j_call: TRBJ2-2; v_call: TRBV5-1; clone_size: .; cdr3_nt: TGCGCCAGCAGCGGGGGACACATGAACACCGGGGAGCTGTTTTTT; cdr3_aa: CASSGGHMNTGELFF
d_call: .; j_call: TRBJ1-2; v_call: TRBV27; clone_size: .; cdr3_nt: TGTGCCAGCAGTTTGACCGGCAGGCAGGGTTTCGGCTACACCTTC; cdr3_aa: CASSLTGRQGFGYTF
d_call: .; j_call: TRBJ2-3; v_call: TRBV5-1; clone_size: .; cdr3_nt: TGCGCCAGCAGCTTGGATGGGGGGGCAGAAGATACGCAGTATTTT; cdr3_aa: CASSLDGGAEDTQYF
d_call: TRBD1; j_call: TRBJ1-4; v_call: TRBV4-2; clone_size: .; cdr3_nt: TGTGCCAGCAGCAAAGAAGGGACAGGGGGTCGTAATGAAAAACTGTTTTTT; cdr3_aa: CASSKEGTGGRNEKLFF
d_call: TRBD1; j_call: TRBJ1-1; v_call: TRBV10-3; clone_size: once; cdr3_nt: TGTGCCACCCTTACGCAACAGGGGACTGAAGCTTTCTTT; cdr3_aa: CATLTQQGTEAFF
d_call: TRBD1; j_call: TRBJ1-1; v_call: TRBV6-5; clone_size: .; cdr3_nt: TGTGCCAGCAGTTCCGGGACAGCCAACACTGAAGCTTTCTTT; cdr3_aa: CASSSGTANTEAFF
d_call: .; j_call: TRBJ1-2; v_call: TRBV29-1; clone_size: .; cdr3_nt: TGCAGCGTTGAAGATCCCCAGGGATTTGGCTACACCTTC; cdr3_aa: CSVEDPQGFGYTF
d_call: .; j_call: TRBJ1-5; v_call: TRBV19; clone_size: .; cdr3_nt: TGTGCCAGTAGTATACCGGGACACCATAATCAGCCCCAGCATTTT; cdr3_aa: CASSIPGHHNQPQHF
d_call: TRBD1; j_call: TRBJ1-2; v_call: TRBV7-9; clone_size: .; cdr3_nt: TGTGCCAGCAGCTTTCCGCAGACAGGGGCGGGGCACTATGGCTACACCTTC; cdr3_aa: CASSFPQTGAGHYGYTF
d_call: TRBD2; j_call: TRBJ2-3; v_call: TRBV5-8; clone_size: .; cdr3_nt: TGTGCCAGCAGCTTCGGACTAGCGGGGGGGAGCACAGATACGCAGTATTTT; cdr3_aa: CASSFGLAGGSTDTQYF
d_call: TRBD2; j_call: TRBJ2-3; v_call: TRBV4-1; clone_size: .; cdr3_nt: TGCGCCAGCAGCCAATGGGTAGCGGGGAACACAGATACGCAGTATTTT; cdr3_aa: CASSQWVAGNTDTQYF
d_call: .; j_call: TRBJ1-1; v_call: TRBV5-1; clone_size: .; cdr3_nt: TGCGCCAGCAGCCAGGGCGACTTTGCTGAAGCTTTCTTT; cdr3_aa: CASSQGDFAEAFF
d_call: TRBD1; j_call: TRBJ1-1; v_call: TRBV7-3; clone_size: .; cdr3_nt: TGTGCCAGCAGCACACAGGGGCTGGGCACTGAAGCTTTCTTT; cdr3_aa: CASSTQGLGTEAFF
d_call: .; j_call: TRBJ1-6; v_call: TRBV7-6; clone_size: .; cdr3_nt: TGTGCCAGCAGCTTAGCCCGGGCGGGGACCTATAATTCACCCCTCCACTTT; cdr3_aa: CASSLARAGTYNSPLHF
d_call: .; j_call: TRBJ1-3; v_call: TRBV28; clone_size: .; cdr3_nt: TGTGCCAGCAGTTTATACGGTCACTCTGGAAACACCATATATTTT; cdr3_aa: CASSLYGHSGNTIYF
d_call: TRBD1; j_call: TRBJ1-5; v_call: TRBV5-1; clone_size: once; cdr3_nt: TGCGCCAGCAGCTTTTCAGGGGGCCGTGATCAGCCCCAGCATTTT; cdr3_aa: CASSFSGGRDQPQHF
d_call: .; j_call: TRBJ1-3; v_call: TRBV7-8; clone_size: .; cdr3_nt: TGTGCCAGCAGCTCGAGCAGGGTTGCTGGAAACACCATATATTTT; cdr3_aa: CASSSSRVAGNTIYF
d_call: .; j_call: TRBJ1-2; v_call: TRBV5-1; clone_size: once; cdr3_nt: TGCGCCACCGGCGGGGCAGGCTCCGCTGAAGGGGGCTACACCTTC; cdr3_aa: CATGGAGSAEGGYTF
d_call: .; j_call: TRBJ1-2; v_call: TRBV2; clone_size: .; cdr3_nt: TGTGCCAGCAGTGAAGGCAGGGGCACCAACTATGGCTACACCTTC; cdr3_aa: CASSEGRGTNYGYTF
d_call: .; j_call: TRBJ2-3; v_call: TRBV5-1; clone_size: .; cdr3_nt: TGCGCCAGCAATAGAGACACAGATACGCAGTATTTT; cdr3_aa: CASNRDTDTQYF
d_call: .; j_call: TRBJ1-5; v_call: TRBV24-1; clone_size: .; cdr3_nt: TGTGCCACCAGTGACGGGAGCAATCAGCCCCAGCATTTT; cdr3_aa: CATSDGSNQPQHF
d_call: TRBD1; j_call: TRBJ1-5; v_call: TRBV28; clone_size: few; cdr3_nt: TGTGCCAGCACCAGAAGGGACAGAAACAATCAGCCCCAGCATTTT; cdr3_aa: CASTRRDRNNQPQHF
d_call: .; j_call: TRBJ1-4; v_call: TRBV5-1; clone_size: few; cdr3_nt: TGCGCCAGCAGCTTGGCCGGAACAGGTGGGGCTAATGAAAAACTGTTTTTT; cdr3_aa: CASSLAGTGGANEKLFF
d_call: TRBD1; j_call: TRBJ1-1; v_call: TRBV6-5; clone_size: .; cdr3_nt: TGTGCCAGCGTGACGTTGAGACAGGGGGCCTCGGCTTTCTTT; cdr3_aa: CASVTLRQGASAFF
d_call: .; j_call: TRBJ1-5; v_call: TRBV5-4; clone_size: .; cdr3_nt: TGTGCCAGCAGCTTGGAGGGGCAGCCCCAGCATTTT; cdr3_aa: CASSLEGQPQHF
d_call: .; j_call: TRBJ1-1; v_call: TRBV18; clone_size: once; cdr3_nt: TGTGCCAGCTCACCGGCAGTGGACACTGAAGCTTTCTTT; cdr3_aa: CASSPAVDTEAFF
d_call: TRBD2; j_call: TRBJ2-5; v_call: TRBV7-2; clone_size: .; cdr3_nt: TGTGCCAGCAGCTCGGGGGGCCAAGAGACCCAGTACTTC; cdr3_aa: CASSSGGQETQYF
d_call: TRBD1; j_call: TRBJ1-2; v_call: TRBV30; clone_size: .; cdr3_nt: TGTGCCTGGGATACAGGGGGTGGCTACACCTTC; cdr3_aa: CAWDTGGGYTF
d_call: TRBD2; j_call: TRBJ2-1; v_call: TRBV19; clone_size: .; cdr3_nt: TGTGCCAGCAGAGGACTAGCGGGGGGGGAATCCTACAATGAGCAGTTCTTC; cdr3_aa: CASRGLAGGESYNEQFF
d_call: TRBD1; j_call: TRBJ2-5; v_call: TRBV12-3/TRBV12-4; clone_size: once; cdr3_nt: TGTGCCAGCAGAGGGACAGGGGGTCGTACCCAGTACTTC; cdr3_aa: CASRGTGGRTQYF
d_call: .; j_call: TRBJ1-5; v_call: TRBV19; clone_size: once; cdr3_nt: TGTGCCAGTAGTTTTGGACAGAATAGCAATCAGCCCCAGCATTTT; cdr3_aa: CASSFGQNSNQPQHF